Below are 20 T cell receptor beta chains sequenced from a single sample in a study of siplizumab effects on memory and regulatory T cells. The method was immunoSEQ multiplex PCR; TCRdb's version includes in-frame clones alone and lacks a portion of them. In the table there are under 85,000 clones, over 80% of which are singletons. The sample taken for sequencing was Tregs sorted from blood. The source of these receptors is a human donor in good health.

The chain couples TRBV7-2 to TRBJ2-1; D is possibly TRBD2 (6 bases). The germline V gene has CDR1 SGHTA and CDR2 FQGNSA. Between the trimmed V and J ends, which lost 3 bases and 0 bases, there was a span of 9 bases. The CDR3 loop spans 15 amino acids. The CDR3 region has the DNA TGTGCCAGCAGCTTGGGACTCCTCTCCTACAATGAGCAGTTCTTC. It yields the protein CASSLGLLSYNEQFF.

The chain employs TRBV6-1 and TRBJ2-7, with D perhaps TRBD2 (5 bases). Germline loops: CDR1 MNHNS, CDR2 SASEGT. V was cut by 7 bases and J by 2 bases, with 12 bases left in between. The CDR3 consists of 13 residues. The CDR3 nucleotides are TGTGCCAGCACTGCGGGCGCGACCTACGAGCAGTACTTC. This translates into CASTAGATYEQYF.

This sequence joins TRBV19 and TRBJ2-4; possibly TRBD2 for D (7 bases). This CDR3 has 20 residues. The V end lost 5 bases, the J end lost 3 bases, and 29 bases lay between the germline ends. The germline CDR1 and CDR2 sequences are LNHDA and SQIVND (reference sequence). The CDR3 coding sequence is TGTGCCAGTAGTCACCATTCCCCTCGATCGGCGGGGGCGGACAAAAACATTCAGTACTTC. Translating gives CASSHHSPRSAGADKNIQYF.

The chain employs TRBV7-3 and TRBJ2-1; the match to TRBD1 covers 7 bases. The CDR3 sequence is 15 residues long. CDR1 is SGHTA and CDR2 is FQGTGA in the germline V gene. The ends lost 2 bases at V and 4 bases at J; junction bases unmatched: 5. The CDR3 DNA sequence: TGTGCCAGCAGCTTATCCGGGACAGCATACAATGAGCAGTTCTTC. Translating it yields CASSLSGTAYNEQFF.

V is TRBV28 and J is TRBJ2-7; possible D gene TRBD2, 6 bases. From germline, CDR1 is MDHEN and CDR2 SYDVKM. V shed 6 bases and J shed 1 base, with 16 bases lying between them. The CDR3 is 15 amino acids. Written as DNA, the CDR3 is TGTGCCAGCAGCCCCACCCCTAGCGATTCCTACGAGCAGTACTTC. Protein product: CASSPTPSDSYEQYF.

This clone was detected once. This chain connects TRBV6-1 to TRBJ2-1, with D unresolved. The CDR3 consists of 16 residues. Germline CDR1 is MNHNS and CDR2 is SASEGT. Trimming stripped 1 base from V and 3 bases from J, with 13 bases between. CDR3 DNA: TGTGCCAGCAGTGAAGAGCGAGCTTTCGGCTACAATGAGCAGTTCTTC. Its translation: CASSEERAFGYNEQFF.

The DNA for the CDR3 is TGTGCCAGCAGTTACCCAGGGGGCGCGGGGAATGAGCAGTTCTTC. This encodes CASSYPGGAGNEQFF. The chain links TRBV6-5 to TRBJ2-1; TRBD1 matches at 8 bases. The CDR3 spans 15 residues. CDR1 and CDR2 from the germline V gene are MNHEY and SVGAGI. The junction had 7 bases not matched to a gene; V was cut back by 2 bases and J by 7 bases.

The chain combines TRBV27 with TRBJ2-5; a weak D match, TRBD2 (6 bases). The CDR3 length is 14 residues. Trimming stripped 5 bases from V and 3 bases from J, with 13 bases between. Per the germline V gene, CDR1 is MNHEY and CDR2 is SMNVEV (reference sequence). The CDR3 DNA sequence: TGTGCCAGCAGTCCGCGTGGAGGGGAAGAGACCCAGTACTTC. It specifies CASSPRGGEETQYF.

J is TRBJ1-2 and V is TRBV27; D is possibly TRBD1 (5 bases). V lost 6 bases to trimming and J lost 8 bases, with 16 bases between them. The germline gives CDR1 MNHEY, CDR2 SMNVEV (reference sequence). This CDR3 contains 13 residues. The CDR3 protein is CASRRTLSLGYTF. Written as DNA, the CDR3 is TGTGCCAGCAGACGGACATTAAGTTTAGGCTACACCTTC.

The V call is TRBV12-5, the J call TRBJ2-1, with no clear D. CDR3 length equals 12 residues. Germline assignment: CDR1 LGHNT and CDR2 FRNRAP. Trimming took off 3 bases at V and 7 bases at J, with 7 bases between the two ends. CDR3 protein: CASGLGANEQFF. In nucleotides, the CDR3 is TGTGCTAGTGGTTTAGGCGCTAATGAGCAGTTCTTC.

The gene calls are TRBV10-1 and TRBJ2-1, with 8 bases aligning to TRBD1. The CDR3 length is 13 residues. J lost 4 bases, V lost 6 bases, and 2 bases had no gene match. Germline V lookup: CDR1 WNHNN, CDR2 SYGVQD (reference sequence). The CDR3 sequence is CASSGQGYNEQFF. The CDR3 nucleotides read TGCGCCAGCAGCGGACAGGGTTACAATGAGCAGTTCTTC.

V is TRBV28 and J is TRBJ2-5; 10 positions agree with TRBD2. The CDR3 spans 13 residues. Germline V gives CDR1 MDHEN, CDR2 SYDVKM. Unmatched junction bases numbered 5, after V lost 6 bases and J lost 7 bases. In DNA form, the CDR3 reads TGTGCCAGCAGACCACGGACTAGCGGGACCCAGTACTTC. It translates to CASRPRTSGTQYF.

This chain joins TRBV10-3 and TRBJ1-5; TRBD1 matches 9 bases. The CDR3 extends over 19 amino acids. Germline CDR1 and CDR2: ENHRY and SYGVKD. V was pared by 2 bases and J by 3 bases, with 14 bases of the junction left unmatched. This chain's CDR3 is CAISEGIGTGLGNNQPQHF. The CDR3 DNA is TGTGCCATCAGTGAGGGTATCGGGACAGGGTTGGGGAACAATCAGCCCCAGCATTTT.

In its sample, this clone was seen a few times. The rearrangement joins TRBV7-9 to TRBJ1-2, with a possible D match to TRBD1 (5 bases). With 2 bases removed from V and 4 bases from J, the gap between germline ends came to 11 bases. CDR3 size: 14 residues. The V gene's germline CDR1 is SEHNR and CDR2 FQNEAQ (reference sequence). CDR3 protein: CASSLLRDLYGYTF. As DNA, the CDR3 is TGTGCCAGCAGCTTACTCCGGGACCTCTATGGCTACACCTTC.

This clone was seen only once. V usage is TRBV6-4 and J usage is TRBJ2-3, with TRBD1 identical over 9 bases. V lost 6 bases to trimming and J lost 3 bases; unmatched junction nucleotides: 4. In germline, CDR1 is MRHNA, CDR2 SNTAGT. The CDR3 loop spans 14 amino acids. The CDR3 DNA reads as TGTGCCAGCAGCGACAGGGGGTCTACAGATACGCAGTATTTT. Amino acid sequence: CASSDRGSTDTQYF.

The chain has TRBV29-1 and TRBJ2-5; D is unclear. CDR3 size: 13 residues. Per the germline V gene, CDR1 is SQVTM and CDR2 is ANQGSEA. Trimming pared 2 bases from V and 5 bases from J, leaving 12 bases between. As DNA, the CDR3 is TGCAGCGTTGAAATTGTGGCATCGGAGACCCAGTACTTC. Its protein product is CSVEIVASETQYF.

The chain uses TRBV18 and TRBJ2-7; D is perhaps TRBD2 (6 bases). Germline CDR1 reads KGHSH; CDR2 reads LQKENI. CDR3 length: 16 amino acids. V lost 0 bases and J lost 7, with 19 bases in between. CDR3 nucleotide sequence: TGTGCCAGCTCACCACCGGGAGGTACATTTTTTCGGGAGCAGTACTTC. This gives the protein CASSPPGGTFFREQYF. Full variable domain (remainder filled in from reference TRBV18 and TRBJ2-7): NAGVMQNPRHLVRRRGQEARLRCSPMKGHSHVYWYRQLPEEGLKFMVYLQKENIIDESGMPKERFSAEFPKEGPSILRIQQVVRGDSAAYFCASSPPGGTFFREQYFGPGTRLTVT.

The CDR3 DNA sequence: TGTGCCAGCAGCTCGGGACCTAGCAACACTGAAGCTTTCTTT. This sequence encodes CASSSGPSNTEAFF. J is TRBJ1-1 and V is TRBV7-3, with D perhaps matching TRBD1 (5 bases). The CDR3 sequence is 14 residues long. Trimming took 4 bases from V and 2 from J, leaving 11 bases between them. Germline CDR1 and CDR2: SGHTA and FQGTGA. Based on the CDR3 plus reference TRBV7-3 and TRBJ1-1, the full variable domain is GAGVSQTPSNKVTEKGKYVELRCDPISGHTALYWYRQSLGQGPEFLIYFQGTGAADDSGLPNDRFFAVRPEGSVSTLKIQRTERGDSAVYLCASSSGPSNTEAFFGQGTRLTVV.

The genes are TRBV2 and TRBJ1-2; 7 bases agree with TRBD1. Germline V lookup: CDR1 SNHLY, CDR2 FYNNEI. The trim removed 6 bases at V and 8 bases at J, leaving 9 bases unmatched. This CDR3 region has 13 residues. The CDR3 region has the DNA TGTGCCAGCAGCGATGACAGGGTGGGGGGCTACACCTTC. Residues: CASSDDRVGGYTF.

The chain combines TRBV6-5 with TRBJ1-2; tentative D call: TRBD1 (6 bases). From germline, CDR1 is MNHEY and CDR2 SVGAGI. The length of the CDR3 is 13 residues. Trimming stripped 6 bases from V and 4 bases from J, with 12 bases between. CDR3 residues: CASRDSLAYGYTF. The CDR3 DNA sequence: TGTGCCAGCAGGGACAGCCTTGCCTATGGCTACACCTTC.